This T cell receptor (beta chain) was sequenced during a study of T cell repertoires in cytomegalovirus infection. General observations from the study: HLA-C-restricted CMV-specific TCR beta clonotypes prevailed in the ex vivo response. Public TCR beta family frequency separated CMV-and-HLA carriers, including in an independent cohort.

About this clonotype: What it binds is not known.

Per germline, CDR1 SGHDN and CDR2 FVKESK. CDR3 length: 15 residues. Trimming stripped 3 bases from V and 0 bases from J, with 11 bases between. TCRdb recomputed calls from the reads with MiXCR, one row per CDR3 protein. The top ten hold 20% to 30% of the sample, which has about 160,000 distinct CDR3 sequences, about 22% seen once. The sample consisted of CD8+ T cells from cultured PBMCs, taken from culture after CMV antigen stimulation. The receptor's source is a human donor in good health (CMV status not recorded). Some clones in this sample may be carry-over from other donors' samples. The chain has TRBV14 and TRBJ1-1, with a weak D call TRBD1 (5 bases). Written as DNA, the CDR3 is TGTGCCAGCAGCCAGTCTCCAGGGATGAACACTGAAGCTTTCTTT. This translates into CASSQSPGMNTEAFF.